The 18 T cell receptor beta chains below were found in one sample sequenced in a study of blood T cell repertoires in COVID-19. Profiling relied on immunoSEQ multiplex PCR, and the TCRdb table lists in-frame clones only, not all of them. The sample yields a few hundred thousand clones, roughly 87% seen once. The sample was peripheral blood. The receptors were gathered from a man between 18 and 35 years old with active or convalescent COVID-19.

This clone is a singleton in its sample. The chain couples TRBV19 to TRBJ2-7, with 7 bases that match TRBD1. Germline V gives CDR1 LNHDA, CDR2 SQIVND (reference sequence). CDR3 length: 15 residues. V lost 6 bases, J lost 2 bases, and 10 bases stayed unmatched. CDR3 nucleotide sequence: TGTGCCAGTAGAAGAGGACAGGACACAACCTACGAGCAGTACTTC. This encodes CASRRGQDTTYEQYF.

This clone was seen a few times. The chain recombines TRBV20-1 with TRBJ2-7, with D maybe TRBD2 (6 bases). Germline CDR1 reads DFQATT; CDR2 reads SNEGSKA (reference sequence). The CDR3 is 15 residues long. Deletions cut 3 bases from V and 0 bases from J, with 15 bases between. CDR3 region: CSASLEGRFSYEQYF. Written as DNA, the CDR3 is TGCAGTGCTAGTTTGGAGGGGCGATTCTCCTACGAGCAGTACTTC.

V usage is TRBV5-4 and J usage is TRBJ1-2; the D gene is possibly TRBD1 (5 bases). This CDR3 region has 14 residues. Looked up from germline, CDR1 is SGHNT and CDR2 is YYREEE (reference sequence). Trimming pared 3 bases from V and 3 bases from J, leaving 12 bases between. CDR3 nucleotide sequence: TGTGCCAGCAGCTACTCGGGGGGGGACTATGGCTACACCTTC. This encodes CASSYSGGDYGYTF.

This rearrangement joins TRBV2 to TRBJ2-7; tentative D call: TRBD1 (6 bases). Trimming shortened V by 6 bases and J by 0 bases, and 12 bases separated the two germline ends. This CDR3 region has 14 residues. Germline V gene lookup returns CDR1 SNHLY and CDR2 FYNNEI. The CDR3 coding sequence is TGTGCCAGCAGGTCACAGGGAAGCTCCTACGAGCAGTACTTC. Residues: CASRSQGSSYEQYF.

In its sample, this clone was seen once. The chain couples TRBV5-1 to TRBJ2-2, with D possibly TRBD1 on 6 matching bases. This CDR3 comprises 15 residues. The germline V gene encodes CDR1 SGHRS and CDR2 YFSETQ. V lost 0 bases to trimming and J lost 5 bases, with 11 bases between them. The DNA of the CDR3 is TGCGCCAGCAGCTTGGTCACAGGGTGGACCGGGGAGCTGTTTTTT. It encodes CASSLVTGWTGELFF.

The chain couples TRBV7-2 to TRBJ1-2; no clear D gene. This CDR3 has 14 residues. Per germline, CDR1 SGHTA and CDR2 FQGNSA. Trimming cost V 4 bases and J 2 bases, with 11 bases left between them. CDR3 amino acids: CASSSSNTNYGYTF. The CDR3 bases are TGTGCCAGCAGCTCCTCAAACACCAACTATGGCTACACCTTC.

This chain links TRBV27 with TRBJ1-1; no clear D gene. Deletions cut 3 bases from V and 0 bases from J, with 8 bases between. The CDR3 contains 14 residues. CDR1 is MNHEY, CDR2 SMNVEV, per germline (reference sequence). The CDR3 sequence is CASSFGQLNTEAFF. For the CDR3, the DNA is TGTGCCAGCAGTTTTGGGCAGCTGAACACTGAAGCTTTCTTT.

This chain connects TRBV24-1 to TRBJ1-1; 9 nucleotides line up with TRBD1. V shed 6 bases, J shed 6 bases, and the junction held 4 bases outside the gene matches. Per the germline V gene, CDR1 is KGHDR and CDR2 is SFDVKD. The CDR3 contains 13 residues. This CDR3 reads CATSTQGAAEAFF. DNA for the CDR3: TGTGCCACCAGTACACAGGGGGCCGCTGAAGCTTTCTTT.

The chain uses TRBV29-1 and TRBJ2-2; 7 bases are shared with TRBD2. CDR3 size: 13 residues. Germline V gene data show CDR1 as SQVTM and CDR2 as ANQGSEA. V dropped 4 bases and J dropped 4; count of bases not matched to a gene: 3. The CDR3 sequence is CSVVGGGTGELFF. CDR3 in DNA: TGCAGCGTTGTTGGGGGGGGCACCGGGGAGCTGTTTTTT.

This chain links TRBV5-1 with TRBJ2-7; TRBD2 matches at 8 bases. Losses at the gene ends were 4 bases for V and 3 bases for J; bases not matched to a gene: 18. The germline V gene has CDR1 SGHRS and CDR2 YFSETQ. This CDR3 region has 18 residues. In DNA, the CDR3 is TGCGCCAGCAGCCCCCGAAGCCTTGCGGCGGGGGGTTTCTACGAGCAGTACTTC. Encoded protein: CASSPRSLAAGGFYEQYF.

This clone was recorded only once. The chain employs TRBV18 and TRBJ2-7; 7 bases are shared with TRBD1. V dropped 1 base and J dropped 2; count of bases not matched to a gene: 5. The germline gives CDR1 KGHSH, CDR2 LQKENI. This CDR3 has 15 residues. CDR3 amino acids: CASSPQDRRAYEQYF. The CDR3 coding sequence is TGTGCCAGCTCACCACAGGACAGGAGAGCCTACGAGCAGTACTTC.

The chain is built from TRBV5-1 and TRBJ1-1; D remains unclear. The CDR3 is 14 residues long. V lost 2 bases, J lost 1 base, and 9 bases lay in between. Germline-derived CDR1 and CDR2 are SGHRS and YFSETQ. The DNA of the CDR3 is TGCGCCAGCAGCTTTGTCGCAGGGAACACTGAAGCTTTCTTT. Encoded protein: CASSFVAGNTEAFF. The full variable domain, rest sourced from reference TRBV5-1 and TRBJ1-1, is KAGVTQTPRYLIKTRGQQVTLSCSPISGHRSVSWYQQTPGQGLQFLFEYFSETQRNKGNFPGRFSGRQFSNSRSEMNVSTLELGDSALYLCASSFVAGNTEAFFGQGTRLTVV.

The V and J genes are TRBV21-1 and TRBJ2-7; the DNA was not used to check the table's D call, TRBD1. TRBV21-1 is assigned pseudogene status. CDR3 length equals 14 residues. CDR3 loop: CASRAGTDSYEQYF. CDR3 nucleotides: TGTGCCAGCCGGGCGGGGACAGACTCCTACGAGCAGTACTTC.

The CDR3 coding sequence is TGTGCCAGCAGCCAGTGGGACAGAGTCGTGGCCGAGCAGTACTTC. Its protein is CASSQWDRVVAEQYF. This chain uses TRBV16 with TRBJ2-7; 7 nucleotides align to TRBD1. This CDR3 has 15 residues. Germline CDR1 reads KGHSY; CDR2 reads FQNENV. V lost 3 bases, J lost 6 bases, and 11 bases stayed unmatched.

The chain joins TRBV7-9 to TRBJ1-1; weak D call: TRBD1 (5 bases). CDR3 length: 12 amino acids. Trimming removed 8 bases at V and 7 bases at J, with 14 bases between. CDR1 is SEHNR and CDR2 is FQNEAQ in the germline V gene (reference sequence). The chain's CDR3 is CASRAGVYEAFF. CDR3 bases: TGTGCCAGCCGTGCGGGGGTTTATGAAGCTTTCTTT.

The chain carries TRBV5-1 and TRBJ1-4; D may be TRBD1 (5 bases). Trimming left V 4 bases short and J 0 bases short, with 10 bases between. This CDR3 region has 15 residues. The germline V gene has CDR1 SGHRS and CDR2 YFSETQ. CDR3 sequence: CASSGGAATNEKLFF. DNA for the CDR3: TGCGCCAGCAGCGGAGGGGCAGCAACTAATGAAAAACTGTTTTTT.

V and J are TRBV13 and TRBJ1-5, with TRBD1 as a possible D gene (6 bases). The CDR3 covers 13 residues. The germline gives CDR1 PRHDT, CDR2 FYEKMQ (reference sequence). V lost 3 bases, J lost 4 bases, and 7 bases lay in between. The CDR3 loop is CASSLGQNQPQHF. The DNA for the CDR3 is TGTGCCAGCAGCTTGGGACAAAATCAGCCCCAGCATTTT.

Here the CDR3 reads CASSLDRTYQPQHF. The CDR3 DNA reads TGTGCCAGCTCACTAGACAGGACTTATCAGCCCCAGCATTTT. V gene TRBV18 combines with J gene TRBJ1-5, with a possible D match to TRBD1 (6 bases). Germline loops: CDR1 KGHSH, CDR2 LQKENI. Trimming pared 4 bases from V and 5 bases from J, leaving 12 bases between. The CDR3 length is 14 residues.